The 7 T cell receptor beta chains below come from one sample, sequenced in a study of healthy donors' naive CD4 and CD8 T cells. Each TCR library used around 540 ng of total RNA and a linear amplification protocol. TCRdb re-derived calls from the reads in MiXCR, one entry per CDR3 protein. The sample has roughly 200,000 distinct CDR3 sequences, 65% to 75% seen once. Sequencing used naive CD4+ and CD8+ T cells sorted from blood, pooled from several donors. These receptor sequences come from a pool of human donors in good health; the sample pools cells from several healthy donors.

CDR3 DNA sequence: TGTGCCAGCACCCCAGGGCTATTGAACACTGAAGCTTTCTTT. Translating it yields CASTPGLLNTEAFF. The chain joins TRBV6-5 to TRBJ1-1; the D gene is possibly TRBD1 (5 bases). Germline V CDR1 and CDR2: MNHEY, SVGAGI. This CDR3 region has 14 residues. V dropped 7 bases and J dropped 0 bases, with 12 bases sitting between them.

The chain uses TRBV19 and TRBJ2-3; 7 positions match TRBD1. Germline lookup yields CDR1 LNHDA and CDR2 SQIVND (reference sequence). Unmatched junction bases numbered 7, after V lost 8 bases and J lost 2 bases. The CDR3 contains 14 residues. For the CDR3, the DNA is TGTGCCAGTCGGGACAGAATCAACACAGATACGCAGTATTTT. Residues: CASRDRINTDTQYF.

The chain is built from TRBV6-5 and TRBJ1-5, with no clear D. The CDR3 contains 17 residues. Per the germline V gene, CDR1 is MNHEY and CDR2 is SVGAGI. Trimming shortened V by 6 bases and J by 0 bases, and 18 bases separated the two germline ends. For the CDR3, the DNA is TGTGCCAGCAGCCCGACGGGAAACAGCCATAGCAATCAGCCCCAGCATTTT. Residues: CASSPTGNSHSNQPQHF.

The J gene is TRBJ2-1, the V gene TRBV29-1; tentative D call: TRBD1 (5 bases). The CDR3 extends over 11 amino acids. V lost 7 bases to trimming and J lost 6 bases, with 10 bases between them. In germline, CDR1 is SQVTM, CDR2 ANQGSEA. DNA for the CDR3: TGCAGCGACAGGAGAGGCAATGAGCAGTTCTTC. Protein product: CSDRRGNEQFF.

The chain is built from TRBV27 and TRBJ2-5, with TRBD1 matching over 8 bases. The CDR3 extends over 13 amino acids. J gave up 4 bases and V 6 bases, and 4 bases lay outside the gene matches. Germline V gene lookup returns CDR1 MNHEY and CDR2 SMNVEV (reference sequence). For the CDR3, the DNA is TGTGCCAGCAGCATCGGACAGGGAGAGACCCAGTACTTC. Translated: CASSIGQGETQYF.

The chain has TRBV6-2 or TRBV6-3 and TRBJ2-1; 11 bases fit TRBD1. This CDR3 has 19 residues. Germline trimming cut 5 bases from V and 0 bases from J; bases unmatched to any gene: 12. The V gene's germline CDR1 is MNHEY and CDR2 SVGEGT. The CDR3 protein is CASSPGQGALLSSYNEQFF. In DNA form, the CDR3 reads TGTGCCAGCAGTCCCGGACAGGGGGCATTGCTCAGCTCCTACAATGAGCAGTTCTTC.

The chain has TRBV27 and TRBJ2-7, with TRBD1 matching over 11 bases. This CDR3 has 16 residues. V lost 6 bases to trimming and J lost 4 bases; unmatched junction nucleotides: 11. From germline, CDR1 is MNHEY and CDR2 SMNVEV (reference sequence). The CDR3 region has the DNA TGTGCCAGCAGCCAGACACCGGGACAGGGGGTATACGAGCAGTACTTC. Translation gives CASSQTPGQGVYEQYF.